This T cell receptor beta chain was found in a study of T-cell memory formation after mild COVID-19. Points from the study as a whole: From day 15 to 85, contracting clones were balanced between CD4 and CD8, whereas later expanders leaned toward CD4+. Mostly located in CM and EM were contracting CD4+ clones, with contracting CD8+ clones located in EMRA.

TCRdb passed the 5' RACE reads through MiXCR, listing each CDR3 protein once. The data contain some 190,000 distinct CDR3 sequences, 15% to 20% of them singletons. Germline assignment: CDR1 MNHEY and CDR2 SVGEGT. The ends were cut back, 2 bases at V and 6 bases at J, with 10 bases in the middle. The CDR3 is 13 amino acids. As for this clonotype: Its antigen is not known.

The rearrangement links TRBV6-2 or TRBV6-3 to TRBJ2-5, with TRBD1 as a possible D gene (5 bases). The TCR sequence derives from an adult woman who had mild COVID-19 (a few samples of this study predate the infection). Cell type and time point are not known. The specimen was PBMCs or a T cell subset sorted from them (not recorded which). CDR3 nucleotides: TGTGCCAGCAGTTACGGGGCTCGCCAGACCCAGTACTTC. Translating gives CASSYGARQTQYF.